This entry features one T cell receptor beta chain sequence. In the original workflow: Reference gene primer amplification gave nucleated cell count estimates. The method was immunoSEQ multiplex PCR; TCRdb's version includes in-frame clones alone and lacks a portion of them. V, J and clone size are taken as reported in that table, and D and trimming were inferred from the DNA itself. The repertoire holds 150,000 to 200,000 clones, roughly 94% seen once, with roughly 0.76% in the top ten. The sample is drawn from a study of blood T cell repertoires in COVID-19. V was pared by 5 bases and J by 8 bases, with 13 bases between. The CDR3 is 13 amino acids. CDR1 is SGHAT, CDR2 FQNNGV, per germline. Enrollment of patients from Seattle took place during active infection, with longitudinal follow-up.

The material sequenced was peripheral blood. V and J are TRBV11-2 and TRBJ2-1; D is ambiguous. The receptor was isolated from a man aged 30 to 39 with COVID-19, enrolled during active disease. The CDR3 spells CASSPSPIHEQFF. CDR3 in DNA: TGTGCCAGCAGCCCAAGCCCTATCCATGAGCAGTTCTTC.